This T cell receptor beta chain was captured by sequencing in a study of T-cell memory formation after mild COVID-19. At the level of the study: Each donor largely had its own TCR clusters. Study-wide points: CD4/CD8 balance characterized clones contracting day 15 to 85, and CD4+ skew characterized later expanders. Whether second-wave clones peaking at day 37 were SARS-CoV-2 specific went unconfirmed.

CDR3 length: 17 residues. V was pared by 4 bases and J by 5 bases, with 9 bases of the junction left unmatched. The germline V gene has CDR1 SGDLS and CDR2 YYNGEE. In regard to this clonotype: No antigen is known for it.

5'RACE with constant-segment primers built TCRalpha and TCRbeta cDNA libraries with UMIs. TCRdb redid the calling of the 5' RACE reads with MiXCR, one entry per CDR3 protein. Of under 300,000 distinct CDR3 sequences listed, about 17% are singletons. The sample comprised PBMCs or a T cell subset sorted from them (not recorded which). The clonotype originates from a man aged 18 to 29 who had mild COVID-19 (a few samples of this study predate the infection). Cell type and time point are not known. The J gene is TRBJ2-5, the V gene TRBV9; 15 positions match TRBD2. The CDR3 DNA follows: TGTGCCAGCAGCCGGACTAGCGGGGGGGGTGATCGTGAGACCCAGTACTTC. Translated: CASSRTSGGGDRETQYF.